In its sample, the clone carrying this TCR beta chain was seen many times. Antigen specificity is unknown. Trimming cost V 8 bases and J 3 bases, with 20 bases left between them. CDR1 MDHEN and CDR2 SYDVKM come from the germline V gene. CDR3 length: 16 amino acids. The data were taken from a study of T cells in Graves' hyperthyroidism and ophthalmopathy. Findings and limits, study-wide: Appearing also in blood were most of the thyroid clonotypes expanded above 0.001. In the analysis, a 13 V-J model separated ophthalmopathy from stable hyperthyroidism.

RNA transcripts gave rise to amplified TCR beta CDR3 regions. A first-round RT-PCR of the TCR CDR3 used the HTBI primer set. Using its own MiXCR run on the multiplex PCR reads, TCRdb lists one record per CDR3 protein. This sample has under 400,000 distinct CDR3 sequences; over 15% occur once, and the top ten carry around a third. The TCR comes from a man in his thirties or forties with Graves' hyperthyroidism. The chain employs TRBV28 and TRBJ1-5; maybe TRBD1 (5 bases). Sequenced material: blood. The CDR3 DNA reads as TGTGCCAGCGGGACCGAACTTATCGGCTTCAATCAGCCCCAGCATTTT. This translates into CASGTELIGFNQPQHF.